This T cell receptor (beta chain) was captured by sequencing in a study of blood T cells in healthy people across ages. At least 7 million PBMCs were isolated per sample. With regard to this clonotype: One end of the junction is discordant with germline, which a read error may explain.

Germline CDR1 is SQVTM and CDR2 is ANQGSEA. The CDR3 covers 12 residues. PCR was performed a second time for roughly 6 to 12 cycles using a sample-barcoded 5' primer and a J-beta primer mix. MiXCR, applied by TCRdb to the 5' RACE reads, yields one record per CDR3 protein. The sample consists of about 290,000 distinct CDR3 sequences, roughly 27% of them appearing once. Sequences were obtained from blood. This chain joins TRBV29-1 and TRBJ2-7; D gene uncertain. This sequence originates from a woman in her sixties or seventies in good health. CDR3 sequence: CSVLRSWNEQSF. As DNA, the CDR3 is TGCAGCGTTTTAAGGTCCTGGAATGAGCAGTCCTTC.